This T cell receptor beta chain was documented in a study of a mutant IDH1 vaccine in newly diagnosed glioma. Per germline, CDR1 LGHNA and CDR2 YNFKEQ. Trimming took 0 bases from V and 0 from J, leaving 9 bases between them. This CDR3 contains 15 residues. Worth noting for this clone: Its cognate antigen is unknown.

The time point is: week 23, last vaccination. The study gave 300 ug of mutant IDH1 20-mer peptide per vaccine dose, with topical imiquimod. Measured with immunoSEQ multiplex PCR; TCRdb has only the in-frame clones, and not every one. The sample holds around 40,000 clones, around 78% seen once. Material: PBMCs, obtained from a glioma patient whose treatment included an IDH1 peptide vaccine. This clonotype was obtained from a middle-aged woman with glioma. Some clones in this sample may be carry-over from other donors' samples. V gene TRBV4-2 combines with J gene TRBJ2-7; possible D gene TRBD2, 6 bases. The CDR3: CASSQDGDFSYEQYF. DNA for the CDR3: TGTGCCAGCAGCCAAGACGGGGACTTCTCCTACGAGCAGTACTTC.